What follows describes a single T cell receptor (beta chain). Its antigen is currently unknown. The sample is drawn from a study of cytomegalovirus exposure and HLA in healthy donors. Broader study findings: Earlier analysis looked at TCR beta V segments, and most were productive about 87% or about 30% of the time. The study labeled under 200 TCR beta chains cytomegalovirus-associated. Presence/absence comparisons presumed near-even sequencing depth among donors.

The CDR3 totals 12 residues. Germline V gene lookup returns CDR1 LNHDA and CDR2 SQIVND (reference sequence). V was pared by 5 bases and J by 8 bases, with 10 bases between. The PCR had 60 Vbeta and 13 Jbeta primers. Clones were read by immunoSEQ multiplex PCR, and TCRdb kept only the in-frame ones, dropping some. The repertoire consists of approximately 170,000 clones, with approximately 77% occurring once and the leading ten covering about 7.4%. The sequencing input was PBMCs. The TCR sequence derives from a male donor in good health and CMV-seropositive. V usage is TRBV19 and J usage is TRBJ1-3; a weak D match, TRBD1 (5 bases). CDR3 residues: CASSFKGDTIYF. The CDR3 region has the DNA TGTGCCAGTAGTTTCAAAGGGGACACCATATATTTT.